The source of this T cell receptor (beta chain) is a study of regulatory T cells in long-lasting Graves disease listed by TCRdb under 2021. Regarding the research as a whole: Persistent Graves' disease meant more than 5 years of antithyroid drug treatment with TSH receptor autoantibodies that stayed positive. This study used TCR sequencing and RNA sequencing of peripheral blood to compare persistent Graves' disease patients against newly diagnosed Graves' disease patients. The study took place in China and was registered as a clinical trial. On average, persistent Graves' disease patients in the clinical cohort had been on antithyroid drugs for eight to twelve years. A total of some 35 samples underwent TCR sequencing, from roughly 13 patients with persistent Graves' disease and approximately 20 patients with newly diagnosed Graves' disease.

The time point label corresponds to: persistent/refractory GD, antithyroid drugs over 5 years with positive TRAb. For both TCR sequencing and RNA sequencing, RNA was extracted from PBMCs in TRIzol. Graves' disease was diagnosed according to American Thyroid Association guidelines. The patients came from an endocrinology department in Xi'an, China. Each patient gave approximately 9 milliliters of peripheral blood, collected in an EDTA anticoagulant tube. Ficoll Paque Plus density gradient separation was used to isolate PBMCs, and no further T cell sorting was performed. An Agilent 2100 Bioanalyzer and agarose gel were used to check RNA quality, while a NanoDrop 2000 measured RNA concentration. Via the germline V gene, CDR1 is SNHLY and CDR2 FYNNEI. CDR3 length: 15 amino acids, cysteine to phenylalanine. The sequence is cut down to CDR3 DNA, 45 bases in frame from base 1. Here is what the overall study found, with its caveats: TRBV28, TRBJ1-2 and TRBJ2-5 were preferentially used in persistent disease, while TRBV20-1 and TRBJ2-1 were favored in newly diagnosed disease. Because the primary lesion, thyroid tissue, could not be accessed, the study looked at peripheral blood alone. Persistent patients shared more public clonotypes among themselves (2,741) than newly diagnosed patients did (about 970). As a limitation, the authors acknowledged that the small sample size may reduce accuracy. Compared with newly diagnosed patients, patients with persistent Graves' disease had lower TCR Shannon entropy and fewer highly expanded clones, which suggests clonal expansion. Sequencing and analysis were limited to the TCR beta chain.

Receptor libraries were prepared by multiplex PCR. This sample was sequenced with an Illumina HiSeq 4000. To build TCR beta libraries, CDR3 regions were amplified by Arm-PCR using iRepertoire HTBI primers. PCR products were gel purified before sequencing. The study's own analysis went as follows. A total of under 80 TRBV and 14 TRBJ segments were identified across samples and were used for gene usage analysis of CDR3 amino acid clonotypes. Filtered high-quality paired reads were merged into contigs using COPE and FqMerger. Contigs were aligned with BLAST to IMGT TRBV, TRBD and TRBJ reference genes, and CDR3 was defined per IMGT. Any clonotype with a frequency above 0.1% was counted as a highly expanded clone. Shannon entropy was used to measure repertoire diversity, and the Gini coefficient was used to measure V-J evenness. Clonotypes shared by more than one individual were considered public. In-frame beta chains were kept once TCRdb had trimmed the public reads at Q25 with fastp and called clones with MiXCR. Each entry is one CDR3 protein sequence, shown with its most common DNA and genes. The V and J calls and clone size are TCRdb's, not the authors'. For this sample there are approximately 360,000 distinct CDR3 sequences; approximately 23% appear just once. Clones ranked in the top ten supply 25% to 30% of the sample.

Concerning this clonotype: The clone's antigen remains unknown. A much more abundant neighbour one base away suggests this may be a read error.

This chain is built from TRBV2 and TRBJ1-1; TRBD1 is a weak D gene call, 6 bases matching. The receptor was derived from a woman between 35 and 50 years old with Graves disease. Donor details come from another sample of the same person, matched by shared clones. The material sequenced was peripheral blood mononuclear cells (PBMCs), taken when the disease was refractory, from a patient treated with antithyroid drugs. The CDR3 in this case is CDSSLSQGRNTEAFF. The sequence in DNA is TGTGACAGCAGCCTTTCACAGGGTAGGAACACTGAAGCTTTCTTT.